This TCR beta chain was sequenced in a study of blood T cells in healthy people across ages. Whole-study findings and limits: More naive CD4+ cells and higher diversity were found in long-lived than in aged donors.

Next came a second PCR, run for about 7 to 12 cycles, which used a sample-barcoded 5' primer along with a J-beta primer mix. Template switching added a 12-random-nucleotide identifier to every cDNA molecule. Via MiXCR, TCRdb re-called the 5' RACE reads, giving one row per CDR3 protein. The table shows approximately 800,000 distinct CDR3 sequences, with around half occurring only once. Each sample yielded at least 6 micrograms of PBMC total RNA. CDR1 is DFQATT, CDR2 SNEGSKA, per germline (reference sequence). This CDR3 spans 14 amino acids. V shed 4 bases and J 4 bases; nucleotides not matched to a gene: 8. This clonotype occurred a few times. Its antigen is not identified.

The V call is TRBV20-1, the J call TRBJ2-3; 7 positions match TRBD1. The clonotype comes from an elderly man in good health. Sequencing used blood. CDR3 residues: CSANNGQGADTQYF. CDR3 coding DNA: TGCAGTGCTAACAACGGCCAGGGGGCAGATACGCAGTATTTT.